One sample yielded the 8 T cell receptor beta chains listed below, sequenced in a study of patients and donors after allogeneic stem cell transplantation. TCRdb re-called the RT-PCR reads with MiXCR, one entry per CDR3 protein. The table records hundreds of thousands of distinct CDR3 sequences, approximately 16% of them present only once. Sequencing input: blood, either unsorted or a sorted T cell fraction (not recorded which). Receptor source: a human donor who was either an allogeneic HSCT recipient or a stem cell or donor lymphocyte infusion donor (not recorded which). It is not recorded whose cells these are; they may come from a transplant donor.

This clonotype was recorded many times. The chain has TRBV12-3 or TRBV12-4 and TRBJ2-1; D call uncertain. This CDR3 has 12 residues. V was cut by 5 bases and J by 8 bases, with 10 bases left in between. The CDR3 region is CASSVMAHEQFF. The CDR3 DNA is TGTGCCAGCAGTGTTATGGCTCATGAGCAGTTCTTC.

Details on this clonotype: The germline gene is not matched at one end of the junction; a read error may be the cause. The V call is TRBV20-1, the J call TRBJ1-2, with TRBD1 identical over 9 bases. CDR3 length equals 11 residues. The germline V gene has CDR1 DFQATT and CDR2 SNEGSKA (reference sequence). The CDR3 loop is CSANRDRAGVF. Here the CDR3 DNA reads TGCAGTGCTAACCGGGACAGGGCCGGAGTCTTC.

The gene calls are TRBV5-1 and TRBJ1-1, with D possibly TRBD1 on 5 matching bases. CDR3 size: 16 residues. V lost 4 bases and J lost 1, with 17 bases in between. Germline-derived CDR1 and CDR2 are SGHRS and YFSETQ. The CDR3 spells CASSPPWGKGNTEAFF. The CDR3, as DNA: TGCGCCAGCAGCCCCCCTTGGGGGAAAGGGAACACTGAAGCTTTCTTT.

This clonotype was recorded many times. The V and J genes are TRBV12-3 or TRBV12-4 and TRBJ2-7; D might be TRBD1 (5 bases). V was clipped by 3 bases and J by 0 bases, with 6 bases between them. This CDR3 spans 13 amino acids. The CDR3 DNA is TGTGCCAGCAGTTTCGGACACTCCTACGAGCAGTACTTC. This translates into CASSFGHSYEQYF.

Ten or more counts support this clonotype. The chain employs TRBV24-1 and TRBJ1-2; 8 nucleotides agree with TRBD1. There are 15 residues in the CDR3. Losses at the gene ends were 2 bases for V and 0 bases for J; bases not matched to a gene: 1. Germline values: CDR1 KGHDR, CDR2 SFDVKD. This CDR3 is CATSDWTGTNYGYTF. CDR3 nucleotides: TGTGCCACCAGTGATTGGACAGGGACTAACTATGGCTACACCTTC.

The J gene is TRBJ2-1, the V gene TRBV30; D is perhaps TRBD1 (6 bases). The CDR3 length is 14 residues. The V and J ends lost 0 bases and 9 bases respectively, with 15 bases between them. Germline V gives CDR1 GTSNPN, CDR2 SVGIG (reference sequence). The CDR3 nucleotides are TGTGCCTGGAGTGTACAGCAGGGGTTCAGTGAGCAGTTCTTC. Its translation: CAWSVQQGFSEQFF.

This clonotype was counted between two and nine times. V usage is TRBV20-1 and J usage is TRBJ1-5; unclear D gene. The CDR3 loop spans 13 amino acids. Germline V gene data show CDR1 as DFQATT and CDR2 as SNEGSKA (reference sequence). The ends were cut back, 5 bases at V and 3 bases at J, with 11 bases in the middle. The CDR3 reads CSARPLNNQPQHF. Here the CDR3 DNA reads TGCAGTGCTCGTCCCCTCAACAATCAGCCCCAGCATTTT.

CDR3 coding DNA: TGTGCCAGCCGGGGGCGGGGGGCATTCCAAGAGACCCAGTACTTC. It is translated as CASRGRGAFQETQYF. The V gene is TRBV7-9, the J gene TRBJ2-5, with 8 bases lining up with TRBD2. V was pared by 8 bases and J by 1 base, with 9 bases of the junction left unmatched. Germline V gene lookup returns CDR1 SEHNR and CDR2 FQNEAQ (reference sequence). This CDR3 has 15 amino acids.